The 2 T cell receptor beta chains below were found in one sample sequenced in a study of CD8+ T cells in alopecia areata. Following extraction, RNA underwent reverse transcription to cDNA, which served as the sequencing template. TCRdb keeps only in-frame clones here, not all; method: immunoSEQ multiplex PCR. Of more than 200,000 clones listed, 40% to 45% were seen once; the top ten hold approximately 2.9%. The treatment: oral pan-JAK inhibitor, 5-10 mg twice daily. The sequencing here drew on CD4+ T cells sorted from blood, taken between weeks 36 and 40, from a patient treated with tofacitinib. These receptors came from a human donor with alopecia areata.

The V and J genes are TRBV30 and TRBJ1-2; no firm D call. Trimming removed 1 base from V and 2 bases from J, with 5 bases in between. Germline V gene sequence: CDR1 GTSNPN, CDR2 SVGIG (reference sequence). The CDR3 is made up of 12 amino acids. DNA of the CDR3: TGTGCCTGGAGTGCCGCAAACTATGGCTACACCTTC. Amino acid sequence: CAWSAANYGYTF.

The CDR3 loop is CASSRKGTSGSPDTQYF. DNA for the CDR3: TGCGCCAGCAGCCGAAAGGGGACTAGCGGGAGCCCAGATACGCAGTATTTT. V is TRBV4-1 and J is TRBJ2-3; TRBD2 matches 14 bases. The V gene's germline CDR1 is MGHRA and CDR2 YSYEKL. V was pared by 4 bases and J by 4 bases, with 7 bases of the junction left unmatched. The CDR3 runs to 17 residues.